These T cell receptor beta chains were read from a single sample in a study of vaccination and CD4 T cells after COVID-19. Their antigen targets remain unknown. TCRdb re-analysed the PCR reads in MiXCR, keeping a single row per CDR3 protein. The table shows 25,000 to 30,000 distinct CDR3 sequences, with roughly a third occurring only once. The sample consisted of CD4+ T cells from blood, cultured in vitro, taken about 7 months after SARS-CoV-2 vaccination. The source is a human donor who had recovered from COVID-19. Each CDR3 is given with its conserved first and last residue. A D gene is named only where the DNA matches it firmly. Size is omitted from some rows. Given values are once, few, many or a class for expanded clones.

NA TRBJ1-6 TRBV2 NA CASRAVEGTRNSPLHF
NA TRBJ2-7 TRBV7-2 NA CASSSGLPEQYF
few TRBJ1-2 TRBV20-1 NA CSASGGWADGYTF
NA TRBJ2-3 TRBV5-8 NA CASSLSAIPPDTQYF
NA TRBJ2-3 TRBV7-3 NA CASSLIPGSDTQYF
NA TRBJ1-3 TRBV28 TRBD1 CASSYPTMDRGQGNTIYF
NA TRBJ1-2 TRBV6-1 NA CASSTADYGYTF
NA TRBJ1-1 TRBV6-1 TRBD1 CASRNQGRDRGRYTEAFF
few TRBJ2-3 TRBV2 NA CASNPPFTDTQYF
few TRBJ2-7 TRBV19 NA CASSISGEPSFEQYF
NA TRBJ1-1 TRBV6-5 NA CASSYLQGPSGLAFF
NA TRBJ2-5 TRBV18 NA CASSPFAGETQYF
NA TRBJ2-3 TRBV20-1 NA CSARDESTDTQYF
NA TRBJ2-3 TRBV20-1 TRBD1 CSARDGGTGDTQYF
few TRBJ1-5 TRBV19 NA CASSMSRPSNQPQHF
few TRBJ2-1 TRBV20-1 NA CSAIFNEQFF
few TRBJ2-1 TRBV24-1 TRBD2 CATSGFPGTSGSHEQFF
NA TRBJ2-2 TRBV11-2 TRBD1 CASSYSPGWDRANTGELFF
few TRBJ2-3 TRBV7-2 TRBD2 CASSLIASGSTDTQYF
NA TRBJ2-6 TRBV25-1 TRBD1 CASSRTGSGANVLTF
NA TRBJ1-1 TRBV7-3 NA CASSSDGENTEAFF
NA TRBJ1-2 TRBV10-3 NA CAIREGPGEYYGYTF
NA TRBJ1-1 TRBV6-2/TRBV6-3 TRBD1 CASSQQTGIDTEAFF